This T cell receptor beta chain was sequenced during a study of neurological immune-mediated disorders. In this sample, this clonotype turned up many times. TCRdb ran MiXCR on the 5' RACE reads and lists one entry per CDR3 protein. The table records over 65,000 distinct CDR3 sequences, roughly 10% of them present only once. Germline-derived CDR1 and CDR2 are SGHVS and FNYEAQ. V dropped 5 bases and J dropped 0; count of bases not matched to a gene: 12. The CDR3 runs to 19 residues. The rearrangement uses TRBV7-6 and TRBJ1-3; 11 bases are shared with TRBD1. The receptor was derived from a man in his forties or fifties in good health. Input material: PBMCs. CDR3 loop: CASSTRDRGISGSGNTIYF. As DNA, the CDR3 is TGTGCCAGCAGCACCCGGGACAGGGGGATCTCTGGCTCTGGAAACACCATATATTTT.